Each of the 10 T cell receptor beta chains below was sequenced from the same sample in a study of blood T cells in healthy people across ages. A second PCR of about 7 to 12 cycles used a sample-barcoded 5' primer and a J-beta primer mix. TCRdb reprocessed the 5' RACE reads via MiXCR and lists one record per CDR3 protein. The table lists roughly 1 million distinct CDR3 sequences, approximately 26% of them singletons. The sample also formed part of further work on T cells of mothers and their children.

What was sequenced was blood. The receptor source for this set is a girl aged 2 to 9 in good health.

The J gene is TRBJ1-1, the V gene TRBV6-5; 7 nucleotides match TRBD1. The trim removed 2 bases at V and 3 bases at J, leaving 6 bases unmatched. The CDR3 has 15 residues. Germline CDR1 reads MNHEY; CDR2 reads SVGAGI. For the CDR3, the DNA is TGTGCCAGCAGTTACGGCTACCAGGGGGACACTGAAGCTTTCTTT. Protein sequence: CASSYGYQGDTEAFF.

The V call is TRBV7-8, the J call TRBJ2-1; TRBD2 matches 12 bases. The CDR3 has 16 residues. The germline CDR1 and CDR2 sequences are SGHVS and FQNEAQ. V shed 2 bases and J 14 bases; nucleotides not matched to a gene: 13. The CDR3 reads CASSLLAGGPLNVEFF. The CDR3 DNA reads as TGTGCCAGCAGCTTACTAGCGGGAGGGCCCCTCAATGTTGAGTTCTTC.

This clonotype turned up a few times. J is TRBJ2-5 and V is TRBV28; D not resolved. The CDR3 runs to 14 residues. V was cut by 4 bases and J by 4 bases, with 13 bases left in between. The germline V gene encodes CDR1 MDHEN and CDR2 SYDVKM. The chain's CDR3 is CASSWVGRRETQYF. Here the CDR3 DNA reads TGTGCCAGCAGTTGGGTAGGAAGGAGAGAGACCCAGTACTTC.

This chain links TRBV12-3 or TRBV12-4 with TRBJ1-5; possible D gene TRBD1, 5 bases. This CDR3 has 15 residues. Trimming shortened V by 8 bases and J by 1 base, and 15 bases separated the two germline ends. The CDR3 region has the DNA TGTGCCAGCGAGGTTACAGGCTTGAGCAATCAGCCCCAGCATTTT. It translates to CASEVTGLSNQPQHF.

The chain carries TRBV7-9 and TRBJ1-2; D gene ambiguous. Germline-derived CDR1 and CDR2 are SEHNR and FQNEAQ (reference sequence). V lost 4 bases to trimming and J lost 0 bases, with 12 bases between them. CDR3 size: 15 residues. The CDR3 DNA sequence: TGTGCCAGCAGCTCAAGCGGGTTAACTAACTATGGCTACACCTTC. It translates to CASSSSGLTNYGYTF.

The chain is built from TRBV7-9 and TRBJ2-7; 14 bases map to TRBD2. This CDR3 has 18 residues. Trimming cost V 4 bases and J 0 bases; bases outside gene matches: 8. Germline lookup yields CDR1 SEHNR and CDR2 FQNEAQ (reference sequence). The CDR3 protein is CASSWGLAGAPPSYEQYF. For the CDR3, the DNA is TGTGCCAGCAGCTGGGGACTAGCGGGAGCACCCCCCTCCTACGAGCAGTACTTC.

Only a few counts were recorded for this clonotype. The chain uses TRBV4-1 and TRBJ2-3; no firm D call. Trimming took 4 bases from V and 4 from J, leaving 15 bases between them. In germline, CDR1 is MGHRA, CDR2 YSYEKL. CDR3 length: 15 residues. The CDR3 region is CASSPLGSRPDTQYF. CDR3 DNA: TGCGCCAGCAGCCCCCTTGGTAGCAGGCCAGATACGCAGTATTTT.

The CDR3: CASSPPGVDEQYF. The CDR3 DNA reads TGTGCCAGCAGCCCCCCCGGCGTGGATGAGCAGTACTTC. This chain links TRBV7-2 with TRBJ2-7; D unresolved. This CDR3 is built from 13 residues. V was cut by 5 bases and J by 7 bases, with 15 bases left in between. Per germline, CDR1 SGHTA and CDR2 FQGNSA.

The rearrangement uses TRBV7-9 and TRBJ2-5, with TRBD2 matching 9 bases. CDR1 and CDR2 (germline): SEHNR, FQNEAQ (reference sequence). The CDR3 runs 17 residues. V trimming: 0 bases; J trimming: 0 bases; junction bases outside the gene matches: 5. The CDR3 DNA reads as TGTGCCAGCAGCTTAGCTCGGGCTAGCGGGGACCAAGAGACCCAGTACTTC. This codes for CASSLARASGDQETQYF.

CDR3 protein: CAIIAGESDTQYF. The CDR3 nucleotides are TGTGCCATCATTGCGGGGGAGTCAGATACGCAGTATTTT. This chain connects TRBV10-3 to TRBJ2-3; TRBD2 agrees at 7 bases. The V segment lost 7 bases and the J segment 4 bases; nucleotides outside the gene matches: 5. CDR1 and CDR2 (germline): ENHRY, SYGVKD. The CDR3 has 13 amino acids.